This T cell receptor (beta chain) came from a study of T cells in Graves' hyperthyroidism and ophthalmopathy. Across the whole study: Initial diagnosis, before any treatment, was when peripheral blood was collected.

This clonotype has ten or more counts. RNA transcripts served as the template for amplifying TCR beta CDR3 regions. RT-PCR in the first round (using the HTBI primer set) targeted the TCR CDR3. TCRdb fed the multiplex PCR reads into MiXCR, producing one record per CDR3 protein. The repertoire holds a few hundred thousand distinct CDR3 sequences, with around 15% as singletons. The germline CDR1 and CDR2 sequences are DFQATT and SNEGSKA (reference sequence). V dropped 5 bases and J dropped 4 bases, with 15 bases sitting between them. This CDR3 has 14 residues. The rearrangement uses TRBV20-1 and TRBJ2-1; D remains ambiguous. The sample consisted of blood. This TCR was sampled from a woman aged 60-70 years with Graves' ophthalmopathy. CDR3 bases: TGCAGTGCTCTTTCGGGCAGGCTGTACAATGAGCAGTTCTTC. It specifies CSALSGRLYNEQFF.